Listed below are T cell receptor beta chains from one sample, sequenced in a study of T cells in Graves' hyperthyroidism and ophthalmopathy. MiXCR, applied by TCRdb to the multiplex PCR reads, yields one record per CDR3 protein. This table holds about 290,000 distinct CDR3 sequences, 16% found once. Sequences were obtained from blood. These TCRs come from a young man with Graves' hyperthyroidism. Each CDR3 is given with its conserved first and last residue. D genes are given only for firm matches. Size tells how often a clone was seen (once, few, many) or the class of an expanded clone, and some rows leave it out.

J,D,size,V,CDR3,DNA
TRBJ2-2,.,few,TRBV7-9,CAGKGSGSTGELFF,TGTGCCGGGAAGGGGAGCGGGTCCACCGGGGAGCTGTTTTTT
TRBJ2-5,TRBD2,many,TRBV6-1,CASSGLAGGHETQYF,TGTGCCAGCAGCGGACTAGCGGGAGGTCACGAGACCCAGTACTTC
TRBJ2-5,TRBD2,many,TRBV11-3,CASSPSGRAEKTQYF,TGTGCCAGCAGCCCTAGCGGGAGGGCCGAAAAGACCCAGTACTTC
TRBJ2-3,.,many,TRBV24-1,CATSEELTDTQYF,TGTGCCACCAGTGAAGAACTAACAGATACGCAGTATTTT
TRBJ1-3,.,many,TRBV12-3/TRBV12-4,CASSSSNTIYF,TGTGCCAGCAGTTCCAGTAACACCATATATTTT
TRBJ1-1,TRBD1,few,TRBV4-2,CASSQDLKGASFF,TGTGCCAGCAGCCAAGACCTTAAGGGGGCGTCTTTCTTT
TRBJ1-2,.,many,TRBV24-1,CATSDSDVYGYTF,TGTGCCACCAGTGACTCGGACGTCTATGGCTACACCTTC
TRBJ2-1,TRBD2,once,TRBV6-1,CASSGLAGGNEQFF,TGTGCCAGCAGTGGACTAGCGGGAGGGAATGAGCAGTTCTTC
TRBJ1-1,.,.,TRBV28,CASSFRGQGPEAFF,TGTGCCAGCAGTTTCCGGGGGCAGGGGCCTGAAGCTTTCTTT
TRBJ2-7,.,.,TRBV11-3,CASSPGGDEQYF,TGTGCCAGCAGCCCCGGCGGGGACGAGCAGTACTTC
TRBJ2-1,.,.,TRBV3-1,CASSRRNEQFF,TGTGCCAGCAGCCGACGGAATGAGCAGTTCTTC
TRBJ2-7,TRBD2,.,TRBV9,CASSRPLGLAGLVTTYEQYF,TGTGCCAGCAGCCGTCCGCTGGGACTAGCGGGTCTGGTGACGACCTACGAGCAGTACTTC
TRBJ2-3,.,many,TRBV28,CASSLISDTQYF,TGTGCCAGCAGTTTGATTTCAGATACGCAGTATTTT
TRBJ1-1,.,many,TRBV30,CAWSEGPLNTEAFF,TGTGCCTGGAGTGAGGGACCCCTGAACACTGAAGCTTTCTTT
TRBJ2-1,.,few,TRBV18,CASSPLTDNNEQFF,TGTGCCAGCTCACCCTTAACGGATAACAATGAGCAGTTCTTC
TRBJ2-1,.,many,TRBV11-3,CASSAGGLPPYNEQFF,TGTGCCAGCAGCGCAGGGGGACTTCCTCCCTACAATGAGCAGTTCTTC
TRBJ2-2,TRBD2,.,TRBV7-9,CASSPTSGTYTGELFF,TGTGCCAGCAGCCCCACGAGCGGGACCTACACCGGGGAGCTGTTTTTT
TRBJ2-4,.,few,TRBV14,CASSQDLGSNIQYF,TGTGCCAGCAGCCAAGATCTCGGCTCAAACATTCAGTACTTC
TRBJ1-1,TRBD1,.,TRBV20-1,CSARELLSQGAGTEAFF,TGCAGTGCTAGAGAGCTACTATCACAGGGGGCGGGGACTGAAGCTTTCTTT
TRBJ2-7,.,many,TRBV5-6,CASNAVGTPYEQYF,TGTGCCAGCAACGCCGTCGGGACACCATACGAGCAGTACTTC
TRBJ2-7,.,many,TRBV7-9,CASSFISSAYEQYF,TGTGCCAGCAGCTTCATATCTTCGGCCTACGAGCAGTACTTC
TRBJ2-3,TRBD1,.,TRBV6-5,CASSSGQVSDTQYF,TGTGCCAGCAGTTCAGGACAGGTCTCAGATACGCAGTATTTT
TRBJ2-1,TRBD1,few,TRBV6-1,CASSSGTGAVNEQFF,TGTGCCAGCAGCTCCGGGACAGGTGCCGTCAATGAGCAGTTCTTC
TRBJ1-5,.,many,TRBV3-1,CASSAVGSNQPQHF,TGTGCCAGCAGCGCAGTTGGGAGCAATCAGCCCCAGCATTTT
TRBJ2-7,TRBD2,many,TRBV11-2,CASSSRLAGPYEQYF,TGTGCCAGCAGCTCTCGACTAGCGGGCCCCTACGAGCAGTACTTC
TRBJ2-7,.,.,TRBV11-1,CASSLARGVDEQYF,TGTGCCAGCAGCTTAGCTCGGGGAGTCGACGAGCAGTACTTC
TRBJ2-1,.,many,TRBV6-5,CASSYVKSGREQFF,TGTGCCAGCAGTTACGTCAAGTCAGGTCGAGAGCAGTTCTTC
TRBJ1-6,.,few,TRBV27,CASSLLGAKGNSPLHF,TGTGCCAGCAGTTTGCTGGGGGCGAAGGGTAATTCACCCCTCCACTTT
TRBJ2-2,.,many,TRBV20-1,CSARVGGRGELFF,TGCAGTGCTAGAGTGGGTGGAAGGGGGGAGCTGTTTTTT
TRBJ1-3,.,.,TRBV3-1,CASSQEWAVAGNTIYF,TGTGCCAGCAGCCAAGAGTGGGCCGTGGCTGGAAACACCATATATTTT
TRBJ2-3,.,.,TRBV19,CASSIGRPSSVANTQYF,TGTGCCAGTAGTATCGGTCGTCCTAGCTCAGTCGCGAATACGCAGTATTTT
TRBJ1-5,.,.,TRBV12-3/TRBV12-4,CASSLKGSRGNQPQHF,TGTGCCAGCAGTTTAAAGGGTTCTAGGGGCAATCAGCCCCAGCATTTT
TRBJ2-1,.,.,TRBV20-1,CSASFLPSLFGNEQFF,TGCAGTGCTTCCTTCCTCCCTAGCTTGTTCGGGAATGAGCAGTTCTTC
TRBJ2-1,.,.,TRBV29-1,CSPTVIAYNEQFF,TGCAGCCCCACGGTCATCGCCTACAATGAGCAGTTCTTC
TRBJ2-1,.,.,TRBV14,CASSQDRAVLINEQFF,TGTGCCAGCAGCCAAGATCGCGCAGTCCTCATCAATGAGCAGTTCTTC
TRBJ1-6,.,many,TRBV30,CAWKGTTNSPLHF,TGTGCCTGGAAAGGGACCACAAATTCACCCCTCCACTTT
TRBJ2-7,.,.,TRBV2,CASSPERPSYEQYF,TGTGCCAGCAGCCCCGAGCGTCCCTCCTACGAGCAGTACTTC
TRBJ1-1,.,many,TRBV7-9,CASSISPPNTEAFF,TGTGCCAGCAGTATCTCCCCGCCGAACACTGAAGCTTTCTTT
TRBJ1-5,.,many,TRBV7-9,CASSSGDGQPQHF,TGTGCCAGCAGCTCAGGGGACGGTCAGCCCCAGCATTTT
TRBJ2-5,TRBD1,few,TRBV20-1,CSASGVHRQGARETQYF,TGCAGTGCTAGTGGGGTCCATCGACAGGGGGCGCGGGAGACCCAGTACTTC
TRBJ1-1,.,many,TRBV7-9,CASSLGGYEAFF,TGTGCCAGCAGCTTAGGTGGATATGAAGCTTTCTTT
TRBJ2-1,.,.,TRBV6-2/TRBV6-3,CTSSSWDNFEVDEQFF,TGTACCAGCAGTTCCTGGGACAATTTCGAGGTCGATGAGCAGTTCTTC
TRBJ2-2,.,many,TRBV6-1,CASSDGRASGELFF,TGTGCCAGCAGTGATGGCAGGGCTAGCGGGGAGCTGTTTTTT
TRBJ2-5,.,few,TRBV5-1,CASSFNREGETQYF,TGCGCCAGCAGCTTTAACAGGGAGGGGGAGACCCAGTACTTC
TRBJ1-6,.,.,TRBV9,CASSADFSYNSPFHF,TGTGCCAGCAGCGCAGACTTCTCCTATAATTCACCCTTCCACTTT
TRBJ2-6,.,few,TRBV5-1,CAHEGGLWYSGANVLTF,TGCGCTCATGAAGGAGGGTTATGGTACTCTGGGGCCAACGTCCTGACTTTC
TRBJ2-1,.,many,TRBV28,CASSPTSDEQFF,TGTGCCAGCAGTCCGACCTCCGATGAGCAGTTCTTC
TRBJ1-6,.,many,TRBV12-3/TRBV12-4,CASSHGRRWGYNNSPLHF,TGTGCCAGCAGCCATGGTCGGAGGTGGGGGTACAATAATTCACCCCTCCACTTT
TRBJ1-2,.,few,TRBV12-5,CASGLVPGLAGGYTF,TGTGCTAGTGGTTTGGTACCGGGGCTAGCAGGTGGCTACACCTTC
TRBJ2-1,.,many,TRBV7-9,CASSLLTVTYNEQFF,TGTGCCAGCAGCTTACTGACCGTTACCTACAATGAGCAGTTCTTC
TRBJ1-4,.,.,TRBV7-3,CASSSPVIPGNEKLFF,TGTGCCAGCAGCTCCCCCGTCATCCCGGGGAATGAAAAACTGTTTTTT
TRBJ1-1,.,.,TRBV9,CASSVAGGTNTEAFF,TGTGCCAGCAGCGTAGCTGGGGGGACAAACACTGAAGCTTTCTTT
TRBJ1-2,.,.,TRBV2,CASSEQFSYTF,TGTGCCAGCAGTGAGCAGTTTTCCTACACCTTC
TRBJ2-1,TRBD2,many,TRBV7-9,CASSLLAGVNEQFF,TGCGCCAGCAGTTTACTAGCGGGGGTAAATGAGCAGTTCTTC
TRBJ2-1,TRBD2,many,TRBV12-3/TRBV12-4,CASTLAGGSYNEQFF,TGTGCCAGCACCTTAGCGGGCGGCTCCTACAATGAGCAGTTCTTC
TRBJ2-2,.,.,TRBV5-1,CASSSGAGGELFF,TGCGCCAGCAGCTCAGGGGCTGGCGGGGAGCTGTTTTTT
TRBJ1-4,.,many,TRBV5-1,CASSYDGATNEKLFF,TGCGCCAGCAGCTACGACGGTGCAACTAATGAAAAACTGTTTTTT
TRBJ2-1,.,few,TRBV7-9,CASSLVLMQGRGYNEQFF,TGTGCCAGCAGCTTAGTATTGATGCAGGGCCGGGGATACAATGAGCAGTTCTTC
TRBJ2-1,.,few,TRBV9,CASSVVGGSNEQFF,TGTGCCAGCAGCGTAGTCGGAGGGAGCAATGAGCAGTTCTTC
TRBJ2-2,.,few,TRBV3-1,CASSQEGAATGELFF,TGTGCCAGCAGCCAAGAGGGGGCAGCAACCGGGGAGCTGTTTTTT